Listed below are T cell receptor beta chains from one sample, sequenced in a study of early T cells in non-severe SARS-CoV-2 infection. TCRdb itself ran the 5' RACE reads through MiXCR, one entry per CDR3 protein. The sample records approximately 58,000 distinct CDR3 sequences, approximately 6.7% being singletons. The sample consisted of whole blood. Receptors originate from an adult who was a healthcare worker with PCR-confirmed SARS-CoV-2 infection or an uninfected control (not recorded which). CDR3s include the opening cysteine and the closing phenylalanine or tryptophan. The D gene is left open where the match is weak. Clone size, where shown, is once, few, many, or a class for clones that have expanded.

TRBV20-1	NA	TRBJ2-7	NA	CSARDTGGWEQYF	TGCAGTGCTAGAGATACGGGGGGCTGGGAGCAGTACTTC
TRBV7-9	TRBD1	TRBJ2-1	medium-sized	CASSYGQGVGNEQFF	TGTGCCAGCAGTTACGGACAGGGCGTGGGCAATGAGCAGTTCTTC
TRBV6-6	NA	TRBJ2-5	many	CASSPPGETQYF	TGTGCCAGCAGCCCCCCGGGTGAGACCCAGTACTTC
TRBV29-1	NA	TRBJ2-7	once	CSVVSSYEQYF	TGCAGCGTAGTGTCCTCCTACGAGCAGTACTTC
TRBV20-1	NA	TRBJ2-3	many	CSARDPHRTAPSTDTQYF	TGCAGTGCTAGAGATCCCCACCGGACCGCCCCTAGCACAGATACGCAGTATTTT
TRBV29-1	NA	TRBJ2-5	NA	CSVLRGRLQETQYF	TGCAGCGTCCTGAGGGGCAGGCTCCAAGAGACCCAGTACTTC
TRBV2	NA	TRBJ2-5	NA	CASSERERKTQYF	TGTGCCAGCAGTGAAAGGGAGAGGAAGACCCAGTACTTC
TRBV6-5	NA	TRBJ1-5	many	CASSRGGQPQHF	TGTGCCAGCAGCAGGGGCGGGCAGCCCCAGCATTTT
TRBV6-4	NA	TRBJ1-5	many	CASSPDSNQPQHF	TGTGCCAGCAGTCCGGACAGCAATCAGCCCCAGCATTTT
TRBV18	TRBD2	TRBJ2-5	few	CASSPPGLAGSQETQYF	TGTGCCAGCTCACCACCTGGACTAGCGGGGAGTCAAGAGACCCAGTACTTC
TRBV6-2/TRBV6-3	TRBD1	TRBJ2-7	NA	CASSYRDRVFDEQYF	TGTGCCAGCAGTTACCGGGACAGGGTCTTCGACGAGCAGTACTTC
TRBV6-2/TRBV6-3	TRBD1	TRBJ2-3	many	CASSYHGQGAQYF	TGTGCCAGCAGTTATCACGGACAGGGCGCGCAGTATTTT
TRBV11-3	NA	TRBJ1-1	few	CASSPRPGAEAFF	TGTGCCAGCAGTCCGAGGCCAGGGGCTGAAGCTTTCTTT
TRBV4-2	TRBD1	TRBJ1-6	few	CASSGVQTGNNSPLHF	TGTGCCAGCAGCGGAGTCCAGACAGGGAATAATTCACCCCTCCACTTT
TRBV9	NA	TRBJ2-1	NA	CASSVGLDNEQFF	TGTGCCAGCAGCGTAGGGCTAGACAATGAGCAGTTCTTC